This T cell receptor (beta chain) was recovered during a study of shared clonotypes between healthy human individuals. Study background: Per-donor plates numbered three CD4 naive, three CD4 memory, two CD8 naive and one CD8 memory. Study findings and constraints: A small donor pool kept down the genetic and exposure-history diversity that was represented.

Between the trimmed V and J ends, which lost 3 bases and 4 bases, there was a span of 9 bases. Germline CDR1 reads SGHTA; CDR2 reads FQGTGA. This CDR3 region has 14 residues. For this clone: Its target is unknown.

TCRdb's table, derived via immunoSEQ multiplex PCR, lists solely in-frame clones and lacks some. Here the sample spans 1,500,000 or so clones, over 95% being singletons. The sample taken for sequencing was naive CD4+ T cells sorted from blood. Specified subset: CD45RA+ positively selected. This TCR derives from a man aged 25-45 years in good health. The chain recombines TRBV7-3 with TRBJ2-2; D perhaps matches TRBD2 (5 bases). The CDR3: CASSFRGITGELFF. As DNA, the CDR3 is TGTGCCAGCAGCTTCCGGGGTATCACCGGGGAGCTGTTTTTT.